The sequence of this T cell receptor (beta chain) was determined in a study of identical twins. Study-wide results and caveats: The study drew conclusions from cross-sectional statistical analysis, not from following the same donors. When twins shared out-of-frame alpha sequences, those sequences had excess low generation probability. Cord blood's abundant beta clonotypes had fewer insertions, unlike memory repertoires.

On this clonotype itself: What it binds is not known.

The authors used template switching to add a universal primer site and gave cDNA unique molecular identifiers. MiXCR, applied by TCRdb to the 5' RACE reads, yields one record per CDR3 protein. This table has 300,000 to 400,000 distinct CDR3 sequences, roughly 10% appearing once. Specimen: naive T cells sorted from blood. The clonotype originates from a woman aged 50 to 60 in good health.

CDR3 protein: CASSPGDTSTDTQYF. CDR3 in DNA: TGTGCCAGCAGTCCAGGGGACACTAGCACAGATACGCAGTATTTT. The chain links TRBV9 to TRBJ2-3; D possibly corresponds to TRBD1 (6 bases). V lost 5 bases to trimming and J lost 0 bases, with 13 bases between them. Looked up from germline, CDR1 is SGDLS and CDR2 is YYNGEE. This CDR3 has 15 amino acids.